This T cell receptor (beta chain) stems from a study of molecular identifiers for immune sequencing clone quantification. Whole-study findings and limits: Clones with over 20 RNA copies captured over 99% of effector molecules but under 1% of naive ones.

Listed TCR primers, together with previously described methods, were used for the bulk TCR libraries. TCRdb processed the PCR reads anew with MiXCR; each CDR3 protein has one entry. The sample contains hundreds of thousands of distinct CDR3 sequences, about 20% of which appear only once. Trimming took off 8 bases at V and 1 base at J, with 15 bases between the two ends. From germline, CDR1 is LNHDA and CDR2 SQIVND (reference sequence). This CDR3 is built from 14 residues. The sorting of naive CD8 T cells used the CD8+CD4-CCR7+CD45RA+ phenotype. Details on this clonotype: What it binds is not known. Being one base from a much bigger clone, this may be a read error.

This rearrangement joins TRBV19 to TRBJ2-7; D could derive from TRBD1 or TRBD2 (5 bases each). The sequenced sample was naive CD8+ T cells from blood, with Jurkat cell RNA spiked in. The subset denotes: FACS-sorted CD8+CD4-CCR7+CD45RA+ naive T cells. This sequence was found in a human donor in good health. Some libraries in this study had Jurkat cell RNA spiked in. The CDR3 bases are TGTGCCAGTGGTGTCCCAGGGAGTTCCTACGAGCAGTACTTC. Translation: CASGVPGSSYEQYF.